Presented here are 15 T cell receptor beta chains from one specimen sequenced in a study of regulatory T cells in long-lasting Graves disease. Time point defined: newly diagnosed GD, antithyroid drugs for less than 3 months. Following extraction of RNA from PBMCs, that RNA was used to make the TCR library. Assembly of TCR beta libraries relied on iRepertoire HTBI primers together with Arm-PCR of CDR3 regions. TCRdb re-derived calls from the multiplex PCR reads in MiXCR, one entry per CDR3 protein. There are 400,000 to 500,000 distinct CDR3 sequences in the sample; more than 12% occur only once, and approximately 15% lies in the top ten. These sequences were also reported in another study, on T cells in Graves' hyperthyroidism and ophthalmopathy.

Source: peripheral blood mononuclear cells (PBMCs), taken at new diagnosis, from a patient treated with antithyroid drugs. All receptors derive from a woman younger than 45 with Graves disease.

This clonotype was recorded at least ten times. The chain is built from TRBV28 and TRBJ2-5, with TRBD2 matching over 7 bases. From germline, CDR1 is MDHEN and CDR2 SYDVKM. CDR3 length: 17 amino acids. V lost 2 bases and J lost 5; bases outside the gene matches: 14. DNA of the CDR3: TGTGCCAGCAGTTTAATCGGTGGACTAGGGTTTTTGGAGACCCAGTACTTC. Translating it yields CASSLIGGLGFLETQYF.

This clonotype was detected a few times. V gene TRBV28 combines with J gene TRBJ2-3; 8 bases fit TRBD2. The germline CDR1 and CDR2 sequences are MDHEN and SYDVKM. The V segment lost 6 bases and the J segment 4 bases; nucleotides outside the gene matches: 6. The CDR3 sequence is 14 residues long. The CDR3 spells CASRWDGGADTQYF. Here the CDR3 DNA reads TGTGCCAGCAGGTGGGACGGGGGGGCAGATACGCAGTATTTT.

At least ten counts were recorded for this clonotype. The rearrangement uses TRBV5-1 and TRBJ2-7; 7 bases line up with TRBD2. V shed 0 bases, J shed 1 base, and the junction held 4 bases outside the gene matches. Germline CDR1 reads SGHRS; CDR2 reads YFSETQ. The CDR3 contains 15 residues. The CDR3 DNA reads TGCGCCAGCAGCTTGGAGGGGAGGGCGTCCTACGAGCAGTACTTC. Protein product: CASSLEGRASYEQYF.

Notes on this clonotype: A read error is possible here, since a much larger clone lies one base away. The chain couples TRBV6-1 to TRBJ2-7; 7 bases align to TRBD2. Germline values: CDR1 MNHNS, CDR2 SASEGT. V lost 6 bases, J lost 6 bases, and 11 bases stayed unmatched. This CDR3 comprises 14 residues. CDR3 amino acids: CASRDTWTRGEQYF. CDR3 DNA: TGTGCCAGCAGAGACACCTGGACTAGAGGCGAGCAGTACTTC.

The rearrangement uses TRBV7-2 and TRBJ1-1, with 12 positions matching TRBD1. Germline V gene sequence: CDR1 SGHTA, CDR2 FQGNSA. V trimming: 1 base; J trimming: 1 base; junction bases outside the gene matches: 7. The CDR3 covers 18 residues. The CDR3 DNA is TGTGCCAGCAGCTTAGAGCCGGGACAGGGGGCTTGGAACACTGAAGCTTTCTTT. It yields the protein CASSLEPGQGAWNTEAFF.

V and J are TRBV28 and TRBJ2-1; TRBD2 matches 7 bases. The trim removed 6 bases at V and 2 bases at J, leaving 7 bases unmatched. The CDR3 length is 15 residues. Germline loops: CDR1 MDHEN, CDR2 SYDVKM. For the CDR3, the DNA is TGTGCCAGCAGCTCCCGACTAGCTGCCTACAATGAGCAGTTCTTC. Translation gives CASSSRLAAYNEQFF.

The chain links TRBV6-2 or TRBV6-3 to TRBJ2-3; D unresolved. The CDR3 runs to 15 residues. Looked up from germline, CDR1 is MNHEY and CDR2 is SVGEGT. V lost 5 bases, J lost 0 bases, and 12 bases lay in between. CDR3 DNA sequence: TGTGCCAGCAGTGAAAATCTGGGAAGCACAGATACGCAGTATTTT. Translated, it gives CASSENLGSTDTQYF.

The V gene is TRBV19, the J gene TRBJ2-1; D perhaps matches TRBD2 (5 bases). The CDR3 spans 16 residues. V lost 7 bases, J lost 2 bases, and 18 bases lay in between. Germline V gene sequence: CDR1 LNHDA, CDR2 SQIVND (reference sequence). The CDR3 nucleotides read TGTGCCAGTACCCAGGCGAGCGGTCGAACCTACAATGAGCAGTTCTTC. Residues: CASTQASGRTYNEQFF.

Notes on this clonotype: It may be a read error: a sequence one base away is much more abundant. The conserved phenylalanine or tryptophan is not found at the CDR3 terminus, so this likely reflects a read error. The CDR3 DNA follows: TGTGCCAGCAGTGAATCTACAGGGGACGTGGAGAACACTGAAGCTTTCTCT. Translating it yields CASSESTGDVENTEAFS. The chain is built from TRBV2 and TRBJ1-1; 7 bases agree with TRBD1. The germline V gene encodes CDR1 SNHLY and CDR2 FYNNEI. V lost 2 bases, J lost 1 base, and 10 bases stayed unmatched. This CDR3 has 17 amino acids.

This chain uses TRBV10-2 with TRBJ2-1, with D tentatively TRBD2 (6 bases). In germline, CDR1 is WSHSY, CDR2 SAAADI. V was pared by 6 bases and J by 1 base, with 13 bases between. The CDR3 is 15 amino acids. CDR3 sequence: CASSNSGGSYNEQFF. CDR3 DNA sequence: TGCGCCAGCAGCAATAGCGGAGGGTCCTACAATGAGCAGTTCTTC.

The chain recombines TRBV4-1 with TRBJ2-5, with TRBD1 matching over 11 bases. Germline-derived CDR1 and CDR2 are MGHRA and YSYEKL. This CDR3 has 14 residues. The trim removed 8 bases at V and 5 bases at J, leaving 7 bases unmatched. CDR3 in amino acids: CASGDRGSGETQYF. The CDR3 coding sequence is TGCGCCAGCGGGGACAGGGGGTCCGGGGAGACCCAGTACTTC.

This clonotype showed up just a few times. This sequence joins TRBV12-3 or TRBV12-4 and TRBJ2-3, with D unclear. Trimming shortened V by 5 bases and J by 0 bases, and 12 bases separated the two germline ends. The CDR3 contains 15 residues. DNA of the CDR3: TGTGCCAGCAGTCCCCGAGATTCTAGCACAGATACGCAGTATTTT. Protein: CASSPRDSSTDTQYF.

In the case of this clonotype: This may stem from a read error, because a much larger clone lies one nucleotide away. CDR3 region: CSVVGQEAVEAFF. In nucleotides, the CDR3 is TGCAGCGTTGTCGGGCAGGAGGCCGTGGAAGCTTTCTTT. The genes are TRBV29-1 and TRBJ1-1; D unclear. Trimming pared 4 bases from V and 8 bases from J, leaving 17 bases between. The germline V gene has CDR1 SQVTM and CDR2 ANQGSEA. The CDR3 runs 13 residues. The full variable domain, rest sourced from reference TRBV29-1 and TRBJ1-1, is SAVISQKPSRDICQRGTSLTIQCQVDSQVTMMFWYRQQPGQSLTLIATANQGSEATYESGFVIDKFPISRPNLTFSTLTVSNMSPEDSSIYLCSVVGQEAVEAFFGQGTRLTVV.

The V and J genes are TRBV2 and TRBJ1-5; a possible D gene is TRBD1 (6 bases). The length of the CDR3 is 15 residues. The germline V gene has CDR1 SNHLY and CDR2 FYNNEI. Trimming took off 7 bases at V and 1 base at J, with 14 bases between the two ends. CDR3 loop: CASKYRVESNQPQHF. DNA of the CDR3: TGTGCCAGCAAATACAGGGTTGAGAGCAATCAGCCCCAGCATTTT.

In this sample, this clonotype turned up a few times. The chain uses TRBV5-8 and TRBJ2-6, with TRBD1 as a possible D gene (5 bases). The CDR3 runs to 15 residues. V lost 4 bases and J 3 bases, leaving 11 bases between the germline ends. Germline values: CDR1 SGHTS, CDR2 YDEGEE. The CDR3 reads CASSLEQGGANVLTF. In nucleotides, the CDR3 is TGTGCCAGCAGCCTGGAGCAGGGTGGGGCCAACGTCCTGACTTTC.